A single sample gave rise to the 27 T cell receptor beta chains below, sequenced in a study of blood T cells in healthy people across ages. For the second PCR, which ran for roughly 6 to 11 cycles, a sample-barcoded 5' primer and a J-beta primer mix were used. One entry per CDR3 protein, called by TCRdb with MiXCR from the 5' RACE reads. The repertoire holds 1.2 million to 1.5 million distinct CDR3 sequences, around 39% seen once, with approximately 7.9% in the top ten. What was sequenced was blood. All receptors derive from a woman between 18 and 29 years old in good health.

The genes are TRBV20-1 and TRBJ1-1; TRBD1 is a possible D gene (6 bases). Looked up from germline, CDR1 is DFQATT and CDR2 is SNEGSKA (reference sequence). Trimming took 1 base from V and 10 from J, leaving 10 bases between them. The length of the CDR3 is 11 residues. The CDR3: CSARVQGGAFF. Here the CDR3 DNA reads TGCAGTGCTAGAGTACAGGGTGGAGCTTTCTTT.

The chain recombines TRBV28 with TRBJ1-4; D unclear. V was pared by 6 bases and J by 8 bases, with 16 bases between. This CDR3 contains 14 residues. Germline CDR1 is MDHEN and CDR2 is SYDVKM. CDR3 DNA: TGTGCCAGCAGCCACGAGGACGAGGGAGAAAAACTGTTTTTT. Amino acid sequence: CASSHEDEGEKLFF.

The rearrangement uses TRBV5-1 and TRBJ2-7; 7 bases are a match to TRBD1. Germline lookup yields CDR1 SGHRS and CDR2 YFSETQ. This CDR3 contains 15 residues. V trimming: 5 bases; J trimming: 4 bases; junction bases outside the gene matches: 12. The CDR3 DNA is TGCGCCAGCAGGCCCACAGGGGATAAGGGATACGAGCAGTACTTC. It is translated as CASRPTGDKGYEQYF.

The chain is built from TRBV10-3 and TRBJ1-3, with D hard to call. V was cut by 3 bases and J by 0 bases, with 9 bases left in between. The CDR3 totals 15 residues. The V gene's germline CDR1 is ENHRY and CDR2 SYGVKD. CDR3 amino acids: CAISEPRVSGNTIYF. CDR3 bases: TGTGCCATCAGTGAACCTAGGGTCTCTGGAAACACCATATATTTT.

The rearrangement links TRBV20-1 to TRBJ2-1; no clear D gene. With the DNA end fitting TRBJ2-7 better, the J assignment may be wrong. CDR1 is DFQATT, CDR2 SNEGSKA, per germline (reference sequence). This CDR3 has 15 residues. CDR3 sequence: CSASRDTYSYNEQYF. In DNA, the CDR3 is TGCAGTGCTAGTCGCGATACCTACTCCTACAATGAGCAGTACTTC.

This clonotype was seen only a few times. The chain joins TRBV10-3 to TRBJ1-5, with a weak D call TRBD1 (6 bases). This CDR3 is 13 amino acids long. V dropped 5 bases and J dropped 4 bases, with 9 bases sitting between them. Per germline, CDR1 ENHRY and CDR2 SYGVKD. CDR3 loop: CAISITGNQPQHF. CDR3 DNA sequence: TGTGCCATCAGTATTACAGGGAATCAGCCCCAGCATTTT.

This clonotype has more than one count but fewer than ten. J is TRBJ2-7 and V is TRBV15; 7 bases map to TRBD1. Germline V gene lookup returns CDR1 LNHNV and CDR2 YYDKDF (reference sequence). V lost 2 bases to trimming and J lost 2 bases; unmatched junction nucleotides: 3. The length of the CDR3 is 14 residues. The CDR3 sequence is CATSRRTGTYEQYF. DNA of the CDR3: TGTGCCACCAGCAGAAGGACAGGTACCTACGAGCAGTACTTC.

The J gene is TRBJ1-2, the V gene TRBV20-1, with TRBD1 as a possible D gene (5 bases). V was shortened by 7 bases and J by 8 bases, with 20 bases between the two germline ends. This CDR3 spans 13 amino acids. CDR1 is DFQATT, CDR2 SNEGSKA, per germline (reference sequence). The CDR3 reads CSVSKGGTSGYTF. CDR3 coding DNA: TGCAGTGTTTCGAAGGGCGGGACTTCAGGCTACACCTTC.

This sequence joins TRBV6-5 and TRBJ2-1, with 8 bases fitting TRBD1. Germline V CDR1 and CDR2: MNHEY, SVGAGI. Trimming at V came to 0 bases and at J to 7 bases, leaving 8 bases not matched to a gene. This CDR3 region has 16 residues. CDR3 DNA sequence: TGTGCCAGCAGTTACTCGATCCAGGGGGCGAGAAATGAGCAGTTCTTC. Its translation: CASSYSIQGARNEQFF.

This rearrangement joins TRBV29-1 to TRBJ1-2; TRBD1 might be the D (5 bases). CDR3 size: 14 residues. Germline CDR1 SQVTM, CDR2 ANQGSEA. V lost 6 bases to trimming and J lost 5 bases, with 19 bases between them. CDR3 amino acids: CSVSGRDLSYGYTF. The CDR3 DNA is TGCAGCGTCAGTGGCCGGGACTTATCGTATGGCTACACCTTC.

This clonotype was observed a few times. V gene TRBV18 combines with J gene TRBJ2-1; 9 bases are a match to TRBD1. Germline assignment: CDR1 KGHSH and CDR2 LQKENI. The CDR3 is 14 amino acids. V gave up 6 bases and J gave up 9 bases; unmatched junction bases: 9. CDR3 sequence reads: CASSLDRGESEQFF. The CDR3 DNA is TGTGCCAGCTCCCTGGACAGGGGAGAGAGTGAGCAGTTCTTC.

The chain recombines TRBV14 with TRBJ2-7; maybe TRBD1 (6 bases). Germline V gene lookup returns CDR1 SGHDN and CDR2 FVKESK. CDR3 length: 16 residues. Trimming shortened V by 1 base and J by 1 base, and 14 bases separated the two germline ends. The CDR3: CASSQGPDSLSYEQYF. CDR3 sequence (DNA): TGTGCCAGCAGCCAAGGTCCGGACAGTTTGTCCTACGAGCAGTACTTC.

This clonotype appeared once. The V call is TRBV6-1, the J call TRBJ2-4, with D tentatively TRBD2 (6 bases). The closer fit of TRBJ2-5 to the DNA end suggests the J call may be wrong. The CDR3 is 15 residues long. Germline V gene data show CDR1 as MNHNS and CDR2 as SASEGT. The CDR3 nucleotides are TGTGCCAGCAGTGACGAATACGGAGGGTTGGAGACCCAGTACTTC. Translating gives CASSDEYGGLETQYF.

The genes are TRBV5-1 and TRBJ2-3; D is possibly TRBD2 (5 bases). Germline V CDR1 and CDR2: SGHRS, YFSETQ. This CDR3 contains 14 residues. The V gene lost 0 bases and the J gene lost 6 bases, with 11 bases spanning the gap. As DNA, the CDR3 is TGCGCCAGCAGCTTGGAGGACCCGGGGGATACGCAGTATTTT. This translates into CASSLEDPGDTQYF.

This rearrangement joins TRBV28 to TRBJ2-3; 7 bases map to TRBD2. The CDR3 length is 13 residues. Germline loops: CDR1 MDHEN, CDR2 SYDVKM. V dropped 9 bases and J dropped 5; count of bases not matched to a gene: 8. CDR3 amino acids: CASYSRTRDTQYF. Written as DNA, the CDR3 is TGTGCCAGTTATTCTAGGACTAGAGATACGCAGTATTTT.

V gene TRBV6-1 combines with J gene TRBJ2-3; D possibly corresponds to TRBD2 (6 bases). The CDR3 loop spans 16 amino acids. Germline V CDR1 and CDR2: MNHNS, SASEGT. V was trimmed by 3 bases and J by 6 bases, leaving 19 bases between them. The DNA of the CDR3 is TGTGCCAGCAGTGATGTTAACCGGGGGAATCGGGATACGCAGTATTTT. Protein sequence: CASSDVNRGNRDTQYF.

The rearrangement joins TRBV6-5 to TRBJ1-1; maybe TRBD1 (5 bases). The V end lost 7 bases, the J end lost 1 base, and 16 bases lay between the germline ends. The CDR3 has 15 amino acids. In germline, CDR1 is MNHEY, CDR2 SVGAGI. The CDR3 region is CASTSTGGPNTEAFF. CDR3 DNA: TGTGCCAGCACTAGTACGGGGGGACCGAACACTGAAGCTTTCTTT.

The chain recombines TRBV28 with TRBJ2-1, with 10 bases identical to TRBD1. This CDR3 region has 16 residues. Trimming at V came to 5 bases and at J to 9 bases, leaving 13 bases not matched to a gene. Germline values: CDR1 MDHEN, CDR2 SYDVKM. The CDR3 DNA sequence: TGTGCCAGCAGTCCTGGCGGGACAGGGGATGGTAGTGAGCAGTTCTTC. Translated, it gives CASSPGGTGDGSEQFF.

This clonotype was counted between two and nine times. The CDR3 bases are TGCAGCGTTGAGTGGACTAGCGGAAACTACGAGCAGTACTTC. This gives the protein CSVEWTSGNYEQYF. The rearrangement joins TRBV29-1 to TRBJ2-7; 10 bases are a match to TRBD2. The CDR3 is 14 residues long. V shed 3 bases, J shed 3 bases, and the junction held 5 bases outside the gene matches. The V gene's germline CDR1 is SQVTM and CDR2 ANQGSEA.

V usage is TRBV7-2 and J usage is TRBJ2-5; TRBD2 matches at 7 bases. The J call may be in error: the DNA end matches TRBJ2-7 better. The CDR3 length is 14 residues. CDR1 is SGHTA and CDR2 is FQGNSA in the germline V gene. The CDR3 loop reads CASSLEGGGREQYF. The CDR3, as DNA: TGTGCCAGCAGCTTAGAGGGCGGGGGACGCGAGCAGTACTTC.

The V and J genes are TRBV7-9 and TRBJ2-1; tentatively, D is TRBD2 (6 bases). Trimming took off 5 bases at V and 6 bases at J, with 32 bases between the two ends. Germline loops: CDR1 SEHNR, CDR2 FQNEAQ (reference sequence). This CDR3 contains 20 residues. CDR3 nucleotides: TGTGCCAGCAGCCCTCGGTTCTGGCGGGGACCCCGTAGTGTGGGCAATGAGCAGTTCTTC. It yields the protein CASSPRFWRGPRSVGNEQFF.

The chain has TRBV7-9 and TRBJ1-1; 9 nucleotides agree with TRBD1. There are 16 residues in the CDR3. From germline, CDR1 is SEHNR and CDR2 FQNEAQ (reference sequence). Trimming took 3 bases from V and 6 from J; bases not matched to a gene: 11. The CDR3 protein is CASSFYRGLSPSEAFF. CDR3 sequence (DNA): TGTGCCAGCAGCTTCTACAGGGGGCTGTCTCCATCTGAAGCTTTCTTT.

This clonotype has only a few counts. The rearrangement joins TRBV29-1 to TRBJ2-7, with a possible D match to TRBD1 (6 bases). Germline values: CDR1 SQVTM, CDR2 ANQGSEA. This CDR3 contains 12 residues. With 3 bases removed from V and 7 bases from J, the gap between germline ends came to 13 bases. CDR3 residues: CSVDAPDREQYF. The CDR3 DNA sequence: TGCAGCGTTGACGCGCCGGACAGAGAGCAGTACTTC.

CDR3 coding DNA: TGTGCCAGCACCTACGGGGGGCCCCAAGAGACCCAGTACTTC. As protein: CASTYGGPQETQYF. The chain employs TRBV7-9 and TRBJ2-5; D possibly corresponds to TRBD2 (7 bases). The germline V gene encodes CDR1 SEHNR and CDR2 FQNEAQ (reference sequence). The CDR3 sequence is 14 residues long. V lost 7 bases and J 1 base, leaving 13 bases between the germline ends.

The CDR3 spells CASSPLDRVTYNEQFF. In DNA, the CDR3 is TGTGCCAGCTCACCACTTGACAGGGTTACCTACAATGAGCAGTTCTTC. The chain joins TRBV18 to TRBJ2-1; TRBD1 matches at 7 bases. With V trimmed by 1 base and J by 2 bases, 5 bases remained unmatched. Germline values: CDR1 KGHSH, CDR2 LQKENI. The CDR3 has 16 amino acids.

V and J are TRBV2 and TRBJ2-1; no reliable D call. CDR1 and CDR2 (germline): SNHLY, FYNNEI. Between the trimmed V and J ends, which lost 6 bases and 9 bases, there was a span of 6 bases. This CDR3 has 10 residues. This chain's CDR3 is CASRTVEQFF. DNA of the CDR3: TGTGCCAGCAGGACGGTTGAGCAGTTCTTC.

The CDR3 DNA reads TGTGCCAGCAGTTCCGGGGGACAGGCGAACAATCAGCCCCAGCATTTT. Its translation: CASSSGGQANNQPQHF. V usage is TRBV28 and J usage is TRBJ1-5; 8 bases agree with TRBD1. This CDR3 is built from 16 residues. V lost 4 bases, J lost 3 bases, and 8 bases stayed unmatched. From germline, CDR1 is MDHEN and CDR2 SYDVKM.